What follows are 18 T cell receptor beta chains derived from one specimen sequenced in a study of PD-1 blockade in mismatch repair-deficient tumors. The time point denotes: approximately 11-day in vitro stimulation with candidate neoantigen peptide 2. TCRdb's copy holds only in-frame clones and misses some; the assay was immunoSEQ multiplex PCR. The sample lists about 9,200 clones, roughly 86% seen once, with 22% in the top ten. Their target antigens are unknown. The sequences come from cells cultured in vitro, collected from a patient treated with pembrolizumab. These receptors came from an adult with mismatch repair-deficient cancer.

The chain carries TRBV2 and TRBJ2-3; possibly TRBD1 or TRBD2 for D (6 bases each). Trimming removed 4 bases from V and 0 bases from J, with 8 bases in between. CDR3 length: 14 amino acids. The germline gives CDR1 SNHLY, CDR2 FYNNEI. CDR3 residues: CASSGGASTDTQYF. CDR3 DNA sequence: TGTGCCAGCAGTGGGGGGGCTAGCACAGATACGCAGTATTTT.

This chain's CDR3 is CASGRGVYNEQFF. CDR3 bases: TGTGCCAGTGGGAGGGGGGTTTACAATGAGCAGTTCTTC. The V gene is TRBV19, the J gene TRBJ2-1; TRBD2 is a possible D gene (7 bases). The CDR3 contains 13 residues. Germline CDR1 LNHDA, CDR2 SQIVND (reference sequence). V was clipped by 8 bases and J by 4 bases, with 12 bases between them.

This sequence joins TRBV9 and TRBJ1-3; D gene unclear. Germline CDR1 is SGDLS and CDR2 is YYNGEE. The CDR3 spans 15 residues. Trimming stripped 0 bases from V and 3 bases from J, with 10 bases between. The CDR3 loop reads CASSVESGNGNTIYF. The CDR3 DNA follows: TGTGCCAGCAGCGTAGAGTCGGGGAATGGAAACACCATATATTTT.

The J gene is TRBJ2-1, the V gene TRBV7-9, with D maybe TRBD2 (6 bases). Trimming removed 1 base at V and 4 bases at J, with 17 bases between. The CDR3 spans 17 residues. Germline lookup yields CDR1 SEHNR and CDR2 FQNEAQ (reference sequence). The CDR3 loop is CASSLEKRAQLYNEQFF. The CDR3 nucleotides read TGTGCCAGCAGCTTAGAAAAGCGGGCCCAACTTTACAATGAGCAGTTCTTC.

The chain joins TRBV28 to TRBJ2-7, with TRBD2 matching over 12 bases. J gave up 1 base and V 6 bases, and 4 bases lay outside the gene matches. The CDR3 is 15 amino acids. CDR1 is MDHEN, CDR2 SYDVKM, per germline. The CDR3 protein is CASSGLAGTSYEQYF. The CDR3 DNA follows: TGTGCCAGCAGCGGACTAGCGGGAACATCCTACGAGCAGTACTTC.

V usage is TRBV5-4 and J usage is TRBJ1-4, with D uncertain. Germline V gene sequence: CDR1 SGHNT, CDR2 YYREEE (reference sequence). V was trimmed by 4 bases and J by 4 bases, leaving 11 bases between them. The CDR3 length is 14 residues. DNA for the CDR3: TGTGCCAGCAGCCCGAGGGCCGGTAATGAAAAACTGTTTTTT. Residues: CASSPRAGNEKLFF.

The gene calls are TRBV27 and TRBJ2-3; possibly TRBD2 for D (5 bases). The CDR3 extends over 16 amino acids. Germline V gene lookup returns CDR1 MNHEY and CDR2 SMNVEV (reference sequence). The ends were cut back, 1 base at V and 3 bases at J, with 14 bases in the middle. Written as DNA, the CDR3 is TGTGCCAGCAGTTTATTTGCTCTAGCAGGAACAGATACGCAGTATTTT. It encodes CASSLFALAGTDTQYF.

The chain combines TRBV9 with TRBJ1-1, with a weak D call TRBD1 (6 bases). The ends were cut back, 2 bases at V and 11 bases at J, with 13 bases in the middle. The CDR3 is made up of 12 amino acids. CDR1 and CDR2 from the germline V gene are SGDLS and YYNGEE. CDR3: CASSVAGGLAFF. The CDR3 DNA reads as TGTGCCAGCAGCGTGGCTGGGGGCTTGGCTTTCTTT.

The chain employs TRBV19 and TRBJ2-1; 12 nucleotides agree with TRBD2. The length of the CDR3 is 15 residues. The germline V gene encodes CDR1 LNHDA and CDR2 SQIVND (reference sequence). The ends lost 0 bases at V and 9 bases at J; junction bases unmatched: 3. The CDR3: CASSIETSGSAEQFF. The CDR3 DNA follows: TGTGCCAGTAGTATAGAGACTAGCGGGAGCGCTGAGCAGTTCTTC. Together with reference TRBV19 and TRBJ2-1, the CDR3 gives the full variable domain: DGGITQSPKYLFRKEGQNVTLSCEQNLNHDAMYWYRQDPGQGLRLIYYSQIVNDFQKGDIAEGYSVSREKKESFPLTVTSAQKNPTAFYLCASSIETSGSAEQFFGPGTRLTVL.

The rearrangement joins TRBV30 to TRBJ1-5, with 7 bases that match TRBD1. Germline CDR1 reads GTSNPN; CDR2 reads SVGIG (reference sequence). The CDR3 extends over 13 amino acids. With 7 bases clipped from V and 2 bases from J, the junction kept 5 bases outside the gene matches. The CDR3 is CASDTGGNQPQHF. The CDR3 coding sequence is TGTGCCTCGGACACAGGGGGCAATCAGCCCCAGCATTTT.

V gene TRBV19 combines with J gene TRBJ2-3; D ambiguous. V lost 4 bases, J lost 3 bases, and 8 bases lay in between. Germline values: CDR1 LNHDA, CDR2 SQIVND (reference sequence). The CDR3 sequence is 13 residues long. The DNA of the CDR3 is TGTGCCAGTAGTAAGGCACTTACAGATACGCAGTATTTT. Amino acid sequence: CASSKALTDTQYF.

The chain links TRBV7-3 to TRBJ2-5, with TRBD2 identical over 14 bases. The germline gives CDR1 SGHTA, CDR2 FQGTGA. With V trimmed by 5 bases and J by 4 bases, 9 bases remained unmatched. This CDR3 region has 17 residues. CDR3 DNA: TGTGCCAGCAGCCCAGGGACTAGCGGGAGCTGGGGAGAGACCCAGTACTTC. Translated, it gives CASSPGTSGSWGETQYF.

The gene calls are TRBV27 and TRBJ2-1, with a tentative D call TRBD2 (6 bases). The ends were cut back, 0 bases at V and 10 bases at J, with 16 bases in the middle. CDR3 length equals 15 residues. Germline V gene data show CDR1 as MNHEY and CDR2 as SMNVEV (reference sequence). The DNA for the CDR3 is TGTGCCAGCAGTTTATCTGGGGGACTCCTCAGAGAGCAGTTCTTC. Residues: CASSLSGGLLREQFF.

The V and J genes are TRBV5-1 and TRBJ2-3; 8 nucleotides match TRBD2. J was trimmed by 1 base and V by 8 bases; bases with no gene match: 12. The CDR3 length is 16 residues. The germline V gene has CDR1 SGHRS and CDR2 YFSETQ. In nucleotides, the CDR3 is TGCGCCAGTTGGGCATGGACTAGCAGTCGCACAGATACGCAGTATTTT. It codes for CASWAWTSSRTDTQYF.

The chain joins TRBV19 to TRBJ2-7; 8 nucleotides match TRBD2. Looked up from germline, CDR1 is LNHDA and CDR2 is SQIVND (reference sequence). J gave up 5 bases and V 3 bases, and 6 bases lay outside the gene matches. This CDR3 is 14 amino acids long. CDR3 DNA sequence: TGTGCCAGTAGTATCGGAGCGGGAGCGGACGAGCAGTACTTC. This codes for CASSIGAGADEQYF.

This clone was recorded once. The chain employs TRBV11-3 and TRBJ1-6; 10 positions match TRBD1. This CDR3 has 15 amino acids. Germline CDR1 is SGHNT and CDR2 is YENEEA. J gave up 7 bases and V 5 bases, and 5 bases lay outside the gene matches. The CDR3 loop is CASSPTGGGNSPLHF. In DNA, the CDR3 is TGTGCCAGCAGCCCGACAGGGGGCGGGAATTCACCCCTCCACTTT.

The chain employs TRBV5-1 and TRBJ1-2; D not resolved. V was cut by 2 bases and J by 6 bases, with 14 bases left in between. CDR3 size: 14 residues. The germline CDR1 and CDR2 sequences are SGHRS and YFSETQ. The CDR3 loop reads CASSLTSVANGYTF. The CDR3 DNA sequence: TGCGCCAGCAGCTTAACATCCGTCGCTAATGGCTACACCTTC.

CDR3 nucleotides: TGTGCCAGCAGCTTGGGAGCAGGGGTAAACACTGAAGCTTTCTTT. Translated, it gives CASSLGAGVNTEAFF. This chain links TRBV5-6 with TRBJ1-1; D is possibly TRBD1 (6 bases). The V end lost 0 bases, the J end lost 2 bases, and 11 bases lay between the germline ends. In germline, CDR1 is SGHDT, CDR2 YYEEEE. The CDR3 extends over 15 amino acids.